Following are 28 T cell receptor beta chains from one sample sequenced in a study of OX40 agonist ivuxolimab in advanced cancers. The method was immunoSEQ multiplex PCR; TCRdb's version includes in-frame clones alone and lacks a portion of them. This table holds about 82,000 clones, about nine tenths found once. The sample consisted of CD4+ or CD8+ T cells sorted from blood, taken in a trial of the OX40 agonist ivuxolimab. These receptors were collected from an adult with an advanced solid tumor such as melanoma, head and neck, liver or kidney cancer.

The chain uses TRBV10-1 and TRBJ2-1; 9 bases fit TRBD2. Per germline, CDR1 WNHNN and CDR2 SYGVQD (reference sequence). The CDR3 spans 15 residues. Trimming cost V 2 bases and J 4 bases; bases outside gene matches: 3. CDR3: CASSEAGGPYNEQFF. The CDR3 DNA reads TGCGCCAGCAGTGAGGCGGGAGGGCCGTACAATGAGCAGTTCTTC.

V and J are TRBV2 and TRBJ1-1; tentatively, D is TRBD1 (6 bases). V gave up 5 bases and J gave up 11 bases, with 15 bases separating them. The CDR3 contains 12 residues. CDR1 and CDR2 (germline): SNHLY, FYNNEI. CDR3 DNA: TGTGCCAGCAGTCCCCCCGGGGGGGCGGCTTTCTTT. It specifies CASSPPGGAAFF.

CDR3: CASSVLPGGGYTF. The CDR3 DNA reads as TGTGCCAGCAGTGTATTACCTGGGGGTGGCTACACCTTC. The genes are TRBV25-1 and TRBJ1-2; D might be TRBD1 (5 bases). From germline, CDR1 is MGHDK and CDR2 SYGVNS. The CDR3 totals 13 residues. Trimming cost V 4 bases and J 7 bases, with 13 bases left between them.

In DNA, the CDR3 is TGTGCCAGCAGTTCTTCAAGCAGGACACGGTCTCTGAACACTGAAGCTTTCTTT. Amino acid sequence: CASSSSSRTRSLNTEAFF. The chain is built from TRBV7-8 and TRBJ1-1, with D maybe TRBD1 (5 bases). The V end lost 6 bases, the J end lost 0 bases, and 23 bases lay between the germline ends. Germline V CDR1 and CDR2: SGHVS, FQNEAQ. This CDR3 comprises 18 residues.

Comment on this clone: Different DNA sequences within this sample yield the same CDR3. The V call is TRBV5-1, the J call TRBJ2-7, with D unclear. Looked up from germline, CDR1 is SGHRS and CDR2 is YFSETQ. The V gene lost 0 bases and the J gene lost 7 bases, with 11 bases spanning the gap. The length of the CDR3 is 13 residues. The CDR3 nucleotides read TGCGCCAGCAGCTTGGAAAGAGGTGGAGAGCAGTACTTC. It translates to CASSLERGGEQYF.

The V gene is TRBV6-1, the J gene TRBJ2-3, with 12 bases lining up with TRBD2. Trimming at V came to 3 bases and at J to 5 bases, leaving 6 bases not matched to a gene. This CDR3 has 16 residues. Germline CDR1 and CDR2: MNHNS and SASEGT. The CDR3: CASSESLAGGLDTQYF. DNA of the CDR3: TGTGCCAGCAGTGAGTCCCTAGCGGGGGGGCTAGATACGCAGTATTTT.

V usage is TRBV18 and J usage is TRBJ1-4, with D unresolved. The CDR3 spans 13 residues. Germline CDR1 KGHSH, CDR2 LQKENI. The V end lost 2 bases, the J end lost 5 bases, and 6 bases lay between the germline ends. CDR3: CASSPGWNEKLFF. The DNA of the CDR3 is TGTGCCAGCTCACCAGGGTGGAATGAAAAACTGTTTTTT. The variable domain in full, with the rest retrieved from reference TRBV18 and TRBJ1-4, is NAGVMQNPRHLVRRRGQEARLRCSPMKGHSHVYWYRQLPEEGLKFMVYLQKENIIDESGMPKERFSAEFPKEGPSILRIQQVVRGDSAAYFCASSPGWNEKLFFGSGTQLSVL.

The chain carries TRBV10-3 and TRBJ2-5; tentative D call: TRBD1 (6 bases). The V end lost 2 bases, the J end lost 1 base, and 8 bases lay between the germline ends. The germline CDR1 and CDR2 sequences are ENHRY and SYGVKD. The CDR3 covers 14 residues. CDR3 in amino acids: CAISEQTGQETQYF. The DNA of the CDR3 is TGTGCCATCAGTGAGCAGACAGGCCAAGAGACCCAGTACTTC.

The genes are TRBV19 and TRBJ2-3; D is perhaps TRBD1 or TRBD2 (6 bases each). Germline loops: CDR1 LNHDA, CDR2 SQIVND (reference sequence). The CDR3 runs to 14 residues. V was trimmed by 4 bases and J by 3 bases, leaving 11 bases between them. In DNA, the CDR3 is TGTGCCAGTAGTAGAGGGGGGTTTACAGATACGCAGTATTTT. Translating it yields CASSRGGFTDTQYF.

Details on this clone: At the DNA level, this CDR3 is encoded by other sequences in the same sample as well. CDR3 amino acids: CASSPGQGRYEQYF. The CDR3 DNA reads as TGTGCCAGCAGCCCCGGACAGGGTCGCTACGAGCAGTACTTC. This chain uses TRBV5-4 with TRBJ2-7; 8 bases match TRBD1. This CDR3 region has 14 residues. Per germline, CDR1 SGHNT and CDR2 YYREEE (reference sequence). The V and J ends lost 4 bases and 3 bases, in that order; junction bases with no gene match: 6.

The rearrangement uses TRBV7-2 and TRBJ2-3; 10 bases are a match to TRBD2. The J segment lost 6 bases and the V segment lost 4 bases, leaving 10 bases of the junction unmatched. This CDR3 spans 16 amino acids. Looked up from germline, CDR1 is SGHTA and CDR2 is FQGNSA. Written as DNA, the CDR3 is TGTGCCAGCAGCTCCAGAGTAGCGGGGGGCGGGGATACGCAGTATTTT. Its protein is CASSSRVAGGGDTQYF.

This sequence joins TRBV10-3 and TRBJ2-3; 7 bases are a match to TRBD2. V lost 0 bases and J lost 3; bases outside the gene matches: 9. Per germline, CDR1 ENHRY and CDR2 SYGVKD. There are 17 residues in the CDR3. The CDR3 coding sequence is TGTGCCATCAGTGAGTCGACCGGCGGGAGAATGACAGATACGCAGTATTTT. This codes for CAISESTGGRMTDTQYF.

The chain employs TRBV27 and TRBJ2-2; D is uncertain. V shed 3 bases and J shed 1 base, with 6 bases lying between them. Germline V CDR1 and CDR2: MNHEY, SMNVEV (reference sequence). The CDR3 runs 14 residues. The CDR3 DNA reads as TGTGCCAGCAGTTTGTTAGGGAACACCGGGGAGCTGTTTTTT. This sequence encodes CASSLLGNTGELFF.

This clone showed up just once. The chain recombines TRBV5-1 with TRBJ2-1; D may be TRBD1 or TRBD2 (5 bases each). Germline CDR1 is SGHRS and CDR2 is YFSETQ. The CDR3 is made up of 16 amino acids. V was trimmed by 2 bases and J by 0 bases, leaving 12 bases between them. CDR3 sequence reads: CASSLGAGSSYNEQFF. The CDR3 nucleotides are TGCGCCAGCAGCTTAGGCGCAGGGAGCTCCTACAATGAGCAGTTCTTC.

The chain recombines TRBV6-6 with TRBJ2-3; 12 positions match TRBD2. The CDR3 runs to 15 residues. CDR1 and CDR2 from the germline V gene are MNHNY and SVGAGI (reference sequence). J was trimmed by 15 bases and V by 5 bases; bases with no gene match: 15. The CDR3 region is CASSPRTGLAGNNYF. CDR3 sequence (DNA): TGTGCCAGCAGTCCCCGAACTGGACTAGCGGGAAATAACTATTTT.

CDR3 bases: TGTGCCTGGAGTGGGGCAGCGACTAGCGGAACTGAGCAGTTCTTC. It yields the protein CAWSGAATSGTEQFF. This chain uses TRBV30 with TRBJ2-1; 9 bases are shared with TRBD2. The CDR3 length is 15 residues. Germline V gives CDR1 GTSNPN, CDR2 SVGIG (reference sequence). J gave up 9 bases and V 1 base, and 10 bases lay outside the gene matches.

The chain carries TRBV9 and TRBJ1-1, with no clear D. The CDR3 is 16 amino acids. Germline V CDR1 and CDR2: SGDLS, YYNGEE. The V gene lost 3 bases and the J gene lost 4 bases, with 19 bases spanning the gap. DNA of the CDR3: TGTGCCAGCAGCGGCGATGTAGGCCTCCGGACCACTGAAGCTTTCTTT. It translates to CASSGDVGLRTTEAFF.

This chain connects TRBV11-1 to TRBJ1-1; D call uncertain. With 3 bases removed from V and 1 base from J, the gap between germline ends came to 6 bases. The CDR3 totals 13 residues. The germline V gene encodes CDR1 SGHAT and CDR2 FQDESV (reference sequence). CDR3 sequence: CASSFMGNTEAFF. The CDR3, as DNA: TGTGCCAGCAGCTTTATGGGGAACACTGAAGCTTTCTTT. The variable domain in full, with the rest retrieved from reference TRBV11-1 and TRBJ1-1, is EAEVAQSPRYKITEKSQAVAFWCDPISGHATLYWYRQILGQGPELLVQFQDESVVDDSQLPKDRFSAERLKGVDSTLKIQPAELGDSAMYLCASSFMGNTEAFFGQGTRLTVV.

The chain employs TRBV4-1 and TRBJ1-2, with D possibly matching TRBD1 (6 bases). CDR1 and CDR2 (germline): MGHRA, YSYEKL. Trimming removed 0 bases at V and 4 bases at J, with 15 bases between. The CDR3 runs to 16 residues. The CDR3 protein is CASSQDSSGAGYGYTF. As DNA, the CDR3 is TGCGCCAGCAGCCAAGATTCATCGGGGGCGGGCTATGGCTACACCTTC.

This chain joins TRBV5-4 and TRBJ2-3; TRBD1 is a possible D gene (6 bases). Germline V lookup: CDR1 SGHNT, CDR2 YYREEE (reference sequence). The ends were cut back, 0 bases at V and 5 bases at J, with 7 bases in the middle. The length of the CDR3 is 13 residues. The CDR3 nucleotides read TGTGCCAGCAGCTTGGGGGGGCGAGATACGCAGTATTTT. Translating it yields CASSLGGRDTQYF.

Here the CDR3 reads CASSSPRTSTDTQYF. The CDR3 region has the DNA TGTGCCAGCAGCTCTCCCCGTACTAGCACAGATACGCAGTATTTT. The chain recombines TRBV7-9 with TRBJ2-3; D is ambiguous. This CDR3 is 15 amino acids long. The germline V gene has CDR1 SEHNR and CDR2 FQNEAQ (reference sequence). Trimming cost V 4 bases and J 0 bases, with 11 bases left between them.

The chain employs TRBV5-5 and TRBJ1-5, with D hard to call. The CDR3 covers 15 residues. The germline V and J ends were trimmed by 1 base and 4 bases, with 12 bases remaining between them. Germline V gene lookup returns CDR1 SGHKS and CDR2 YYEKEE (reference sequence). CDR3: CASSLITDSNQPQHF. The CDR3 coding sequence is TGTGCCAGCAGCTTGATCACGGATTCAAATCAGCCCCAGCATTTT.

The CDR3 bases are TGCAGCGTTGAAGGAACAACCGGGACTAGCTGGGGGTCGGGGCAGTTCTTC. It is translated as CSVEGTTGTSWGSGQFF. The V gene is TRBV29-1, the J gene TRBJ2-1; 9 positions match TRBD2. After removal of 1 base from V and 12 bases from J, the junction contained 19 bases not matched to a gene. The CDR3 loop spans 17 amino acids. Germline assignment: CDR1 SQVTM and CDR2 ANQGSEA.

This chain connects TRBV2 to TRBJ2-3; 10 nucleotides agree with TRBD1. Germline CDR1 SNHLY, CDR2 FYNNEI. V lost 4 bases and J lost 2; bases outside the gene matches: 6. The CDR3 is 16 amino acids. CDR3 nucleotide sequence: TGTGCCAGCAGTGTAACCGGGACAGGGGACACAGATACGCAGTATTTT. This translates into CASSVTGTGDTDTQYF.

V and J are TRBV5-4 and TRBJ1-1; the D gene is possibly TRBD1 (5 bases). The V and J ends lost 4 bases and 3 bases respectively, with 16 bases between them. CDR3 length: 15 amino acids. The germline gives CDR1 SGHNT, CDR2 YYREEE (reference sequence). CDR3 residues: CASSPPPPGDTEAFF. The CDR3 DNA reads as TGTGCCAGCAGCCCCCCGCCTCCGGGGGACACTGAAGCTTTCTTT.

As for this clone: A read error may account for a junction end that differs from germline. V and J are TRBV5-1 and TRBJ1-1; D ambiguous. The CDR3 has 14 residues. Per the germline V gene, CDR1 is SGHRS and CDR2 is YFSETQ. In DNA form, the CDR3 reads TGCGCCGGCAGCTTGGCCGTCAGCAACACTGAAGCTTTCTTT. It translates to CAGSLAVSNTEAFF.

This clone was counted once. A read error may produce the germline difference seen at one junction end. The chain links TRBV7-7 to TRBJ2-3, with D possibly matching TRBD1 (5 bases). The CDR3 length is 13 residues. Germline V CDR1 and CDR2: SSHAT, FNYEAQ (reference sequence). CDR3: CASSFRDTDTQYF. Written as DNA, the CDR3 is TGTGCTAGCAGCTTCAGGGACACAGATACGCAGTATTTT.

This clone was picked up one time. The CDR3 DNA follows: TGTGCCAGCAGCGGTCTTTTGCCGCCCGGGGAGCTGTTTTTT. The encoded protein is CASSGLLPPGELFF. V is TRBV7-3 and J is TRBJ2-2; D uncertain. The CDR3 has 14 residues. Per the germline V gene, CDR1 is SGHTA and CDR2 is FQGTGA. The V end lost 5 bases, the J end lost 6 bases, and 13 bases lay between the germline ends.